This TCR beta chain originates from a study of blood T cell repertoires in COVID-19. Study context: PBMCs, B-cell-depleted T cells, or T cells were the source of the cDNA or gDNA that made up the material.

Under the authors' procedure: Researchers report that nucleated cell counts were estimated from reference gene primer amplification. The method was immunoSEQ multiplex PCR; TCRdb's version includes in-frame clones alone and lacks a portion of them. Clone size and the V and J calls come from that table; the DNA yielded D and trimming. The repertoire consists of a few hundred thousand clones, with over 75% occurring once and the leading ten covering approximately 1%. The specimen sequenced was PBMCs or T cells enriched from blood (not recorded which). The TCR was taken from a woman aged 30 to 39 who had recovered from COVID-19.

CDR3 protein: CAITGGGTYEQYF. As DNA, the CDR3 is TGTGCCATCACCGGAGGTGGAACCTACGAGCAGTACTTC. The rearrangement joins TRBV10-3 to TRBJ2-7; D possibly corresponds to TRBD2 (5 bases). CDR1 ENHRY and CDR2 SYGVKD come from the germline V gene. V was pared by 7 bases and J by 2 bases, with 12 bases between. CDR3 length equals 13 residues.